The source of this T cell receptor beta chain is a study of glioma-infiltrating T cells. Findings of the study overall: Non-neoplastic patients had below-expected tissue-blood divergence, while all gliomas exceeded expectation. Tissue and blood shared very few CDR3 sequences.

Using RNA template, CDR3s of TCR alpha and beta were amplified with iRepertoire arm-PCR. For one-step reverse transcription and amplification, 100-400 ng of tissue mRNA or PBMC total RNA was used. One entry per CDR3 protein results from TCRdb running MiXCR on the multiplex PCR reads. The sample shows some 190,000 distinct CDR3 sequences, about 31% of them seen only once. This clonotype was seen repeatedly, ten times or more. What it recognizes is unknown. The CDR3 consists of 17 residues. V was pared by 2 bases and J by 4 bases, with 16 bases of the junction left unmatched. CDR1 DFQATT and CDR2 SNEGSKA come from the germline V gene (reference sequence).

The receptor was derived from a human donor with low-grade glioma or glioblastoma, undergoing nonglioma brain surgery, or in good health (not recorded which). The chain couples TRBV20-1 to TRBJ2-7; TRBD2 aligns across 8 bases. Sequencing was done on a sample of glioma tissue, nonneoplastic brain tissue, or PBMCs (not recorded which). For the CDR3, the DNA is TGCAGTGCTAGAAGCCTTCTTTACGGGAGGGCCTTGTACGAGCAGTACTTC. Amino acids: CSARSLLYGRALYEQYF.